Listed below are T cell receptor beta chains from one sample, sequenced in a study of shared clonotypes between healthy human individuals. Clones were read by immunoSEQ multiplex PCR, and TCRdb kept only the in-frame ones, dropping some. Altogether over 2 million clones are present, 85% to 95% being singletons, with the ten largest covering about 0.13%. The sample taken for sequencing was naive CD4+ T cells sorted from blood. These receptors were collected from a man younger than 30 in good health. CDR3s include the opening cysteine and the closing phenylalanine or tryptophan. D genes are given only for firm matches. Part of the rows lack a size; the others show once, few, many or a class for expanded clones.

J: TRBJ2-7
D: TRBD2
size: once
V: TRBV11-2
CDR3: CASSLEREGSYEQYF
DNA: TGTGCCAGCAGCTTAGAGCGGGAGGGCTCCTACGAGCAGTACTTC

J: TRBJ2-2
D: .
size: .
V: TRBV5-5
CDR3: CASSLEGVNTGELFF
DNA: TGTGCCAGCAGCTTGGAGGGAGTGAACACCGGGGAGCTGTTTTTT

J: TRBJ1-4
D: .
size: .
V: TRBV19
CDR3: CASRTDSNEKLFF
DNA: TGTGCCAGTAGAACCGACTCAAATGAAAAACTGTTTTTT

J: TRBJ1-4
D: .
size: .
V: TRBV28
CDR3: CASSSLGAEGEKLFF
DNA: TGTGCCAGCAGTTCCTTAGGGGCGGAAGGGGAAAAACTGTTTTTT

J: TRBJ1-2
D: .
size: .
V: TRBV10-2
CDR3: CASSDPGAPYGYTF
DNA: TGCGCCAGCAGTGACCCAGGGGCACCCTATGGCTACACCTTC

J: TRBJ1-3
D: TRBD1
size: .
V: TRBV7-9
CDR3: CASSPGQASSGNTIYF
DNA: TGTGCCAGCAGCCCCGGACAGGCAAGCTCTGGAAACACCATATATTTT

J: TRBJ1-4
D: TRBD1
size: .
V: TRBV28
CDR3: CASRGQGGEKLFF
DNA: TGTGCCAGCAGGGGACAGGGGGGTGAAAAACTGTTTTTT

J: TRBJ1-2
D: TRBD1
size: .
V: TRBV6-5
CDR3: CASSYRQGLYGYTF
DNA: TGTGCCAGCAGTTATAGACAGGGCCTCTATGGCTACACCTTC

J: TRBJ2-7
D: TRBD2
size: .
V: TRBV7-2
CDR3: CASSGRGREGSEQYF
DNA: TGTGCCAGCAGCGGAAGAGGGCGGGAGGGTTCCGAGCAGTACTTC

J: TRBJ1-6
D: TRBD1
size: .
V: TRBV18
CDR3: CASSTGQGRLGHF
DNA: TGTGCCAGCTCGACCGGACAGGGGCGGCTCGGCCACTTT

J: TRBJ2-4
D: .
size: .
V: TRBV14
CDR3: CASSQDISIQYF
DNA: TGTGCCAGCAGCCAAGATATTAGCATTCAGTACTTC

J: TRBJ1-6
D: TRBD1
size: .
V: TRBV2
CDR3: CASSGQGTYNSPLHF
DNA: TGTGCCAGCAGCGGACAGGGAACATATAATTCACCCCTCCACTTT

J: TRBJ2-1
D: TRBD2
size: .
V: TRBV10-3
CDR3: CASGTSGRPGVNEQFF
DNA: TGTGCCTCGGGGACTAGCGGGAGGCCAGGGGTCAATGAGCAGTTCTTC

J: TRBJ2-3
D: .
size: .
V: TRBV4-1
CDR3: CASSPSNRGTDTQYF
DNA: TGCGCCAGCAGCCCCTCTAACAGGGGCACAGATACGCAGTATTTT

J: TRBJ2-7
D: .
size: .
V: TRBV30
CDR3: CAWNGGQGEQYF
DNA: TGTGCCTGGAATGGGGGCCAGGGCGAGCAGTACTTC

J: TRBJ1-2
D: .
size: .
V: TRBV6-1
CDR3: CASSEAQGDYGYTF
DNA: TGTGCCAGCAGTGAAGCGCAGGGAGATTATGGCTACACCTTC

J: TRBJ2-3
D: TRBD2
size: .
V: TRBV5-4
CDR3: CASSPFSGALLFGTDTQYF
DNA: TGTGCCAGCAGCCCATTTAGCGGGGCCCTCCTCTTCGGCACAGATACGCAGTATTTT

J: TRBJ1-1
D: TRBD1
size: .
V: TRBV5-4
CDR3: CASSSKQGAPTEAFF
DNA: TGTGCCAGCAGCTCGAAACAGGGGGCGCCCACTGAAGCTTTCTTT

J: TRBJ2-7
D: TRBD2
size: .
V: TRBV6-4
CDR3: CASSILAGRDEQYF
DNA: TGTGCCAGCAGTATACTAGCCGGGAGGGACGAGCAGTACTTC

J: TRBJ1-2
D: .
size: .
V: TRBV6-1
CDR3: CASSEFPFMEGGYTF
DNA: TGTGCCAGCAGTGAATTTCCCTTTATGGAGGGAGGCTACACCTTC

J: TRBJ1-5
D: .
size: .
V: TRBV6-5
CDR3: CASSAGHQHF
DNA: TGTGCCAGCAGTGCGGGACATCAGCATTTT

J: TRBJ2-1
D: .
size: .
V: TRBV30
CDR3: CAWSPGGARFSVF
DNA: TGTGCCTGGAGCCCCGGGGGCGCAAGGTTCTCAGTCTTC

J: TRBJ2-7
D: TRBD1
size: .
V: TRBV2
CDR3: CASNPTGVYEQYF
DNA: TGTGCCAGCAACCCGACAGGGGTATACGAGCAGTACTTC

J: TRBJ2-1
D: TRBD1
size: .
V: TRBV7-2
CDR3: CASSSPDRGLNEQFF
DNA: TGTGCCAGCAGCTCCCCGGACAGGGGGCTGAATGAGCAGTTCTTC

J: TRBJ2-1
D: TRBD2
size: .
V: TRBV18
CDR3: CASSHGGANNEQFF
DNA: TGTGCCAGCTCCCACGGGGGGGCGAACAATGAGCAGTTCTTC

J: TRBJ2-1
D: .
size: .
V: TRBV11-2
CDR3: CASSLGHQISNEQFF
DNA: TGTGCCAGCAGCTTAGGTCATCAGATCAGCAATGAGCAGTTCTTC

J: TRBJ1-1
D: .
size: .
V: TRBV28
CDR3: CASSRDPNTEAFF
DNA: TGTGCCAGCAGTAGGGACCCGAACACTGAAGCTTTCTTT

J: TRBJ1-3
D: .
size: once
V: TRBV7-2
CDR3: CASSLARNWGNTIYF
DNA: TGTGCCAGCAGCTTGGCAAGAAATTGGGGAAACACCATATATTTT

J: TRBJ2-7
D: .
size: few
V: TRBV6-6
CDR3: CASSYSWQGKYEQYF
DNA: TGTGCCAGCAGTTACTCCTGGCAGGGGAAGTACGAGCAGTACTTC

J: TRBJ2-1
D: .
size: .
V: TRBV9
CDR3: CASSVGSYFSYNEQFF
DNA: TGTGCCAGCAGCGTAGGAAGCTACTTCTCCTACAATGAGCAGTTCTTC

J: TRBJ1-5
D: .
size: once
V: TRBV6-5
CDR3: CASSPDIAIQPQHF
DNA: TGTGCCAGCAGTCCAGATATCGCCATCCAGCCCCAGCATTTT

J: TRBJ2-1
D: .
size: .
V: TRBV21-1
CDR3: CASSSGKWNEQFF
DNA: TGTGCCAGCAGTTCCGGGAAGTGGAATGAGCAGTTCTTC

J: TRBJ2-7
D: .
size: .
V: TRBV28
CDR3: CASNSAGESSYEQYF
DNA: TGTGCCAGCAACTCAGCAGGAGAGAGCTCCTACGAGCAGTACTTC

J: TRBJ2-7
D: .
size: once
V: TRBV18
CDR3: CASSPQGNEQYF
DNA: TGTGCCAGCTCGCCCCAGGGAAACGAGCAGTACTTC

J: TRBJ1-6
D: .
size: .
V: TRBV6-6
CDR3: CASSYSRNSPLHF
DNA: TGTGCCAGCAGTTACTCGCGGAATTCACCCCTCCACTTT

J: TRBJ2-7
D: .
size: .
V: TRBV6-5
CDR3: CASSYSKGGDPYEQYF
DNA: TGTGCCAGCAGTTACTCGAAGGGGGGCGACCCCTACGAGCAGTACTTC

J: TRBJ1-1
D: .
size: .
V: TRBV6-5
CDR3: CASSYSRARLTEAFF
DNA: TGTGCCAGCAGTTACTCTAGGGCCAGGCTAACTGAAGCTTTCTTT

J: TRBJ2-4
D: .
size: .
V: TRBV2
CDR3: CASSEGLRAIQYF
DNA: TGTGCCAGCAGTGAGGGGTTGCGGGCCATTCAGTACTTC

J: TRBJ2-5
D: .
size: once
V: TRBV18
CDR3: CASSTFADWGQYF
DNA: TGTGCCAGCTCAACCTTTGCCGATTGGGGCCAGTACTTC

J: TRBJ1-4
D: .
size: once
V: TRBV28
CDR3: CASSLTGLTNEKLFF
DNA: TGTGCCAGCAGTTTAACAGGGCTAACTAATGAAAAACTGTTTTTT

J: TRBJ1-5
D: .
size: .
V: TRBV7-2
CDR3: CASSLAAVSNQPQHF
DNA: TGTGCCAGCAGCTTAGCGGCGGTTAGCAATCAGCCCCAGCATTTT

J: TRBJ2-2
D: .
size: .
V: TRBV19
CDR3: CASSFQANTGELFF
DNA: TGTGCCAGTAGTTTCCAGGCGAACACCGGGGAGCTGTTTTTT

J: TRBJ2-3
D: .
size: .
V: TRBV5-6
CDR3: CASSPGGPSWVDTQYF
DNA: TGTGCCAGCAGCCCAGGGGGGCCGTCGTGGGTGGATACGCAGTATTTT

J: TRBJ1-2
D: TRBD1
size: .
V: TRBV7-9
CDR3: CASSPRQGAEGYTF
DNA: TGTGCCAGCAGCCCTAGACAGGGGGCGGAAGGCTACACCTTC

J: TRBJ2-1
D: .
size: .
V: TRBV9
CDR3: CASYDRIPYCNEQFF
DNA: TGTGCCAGCTACGACAGGATCCCCTACTGCAATGAGCAGTTCTTC

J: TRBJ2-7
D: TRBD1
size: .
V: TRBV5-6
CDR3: CASSTRDRGHDEQYF
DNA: TGTGCCAGCAGCACTCGGGACAGGGGGCATGACGAGCAGTACTTC

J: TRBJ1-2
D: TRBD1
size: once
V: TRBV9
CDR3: CASSAQGGHGYTF
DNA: TGTGCCAGCAGCGCCCAGGGGGGGCATGGCTACACCTTC

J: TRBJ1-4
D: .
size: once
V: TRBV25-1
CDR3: CASSEKTPSWGEKLFF
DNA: TGTGCCAGCAGTGAGAAGACACCCTCCTGGGGTGAAAAACTGTTTTTT

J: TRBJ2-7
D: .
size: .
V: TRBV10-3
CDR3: CAISRGSYEQYF
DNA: TGTGCCATAAGCAGGGGCTCCTACGAGCAGTACTTC

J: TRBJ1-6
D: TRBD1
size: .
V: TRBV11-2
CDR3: CASSLDGTGGGSSYNSPLHF
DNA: TGTGCCAGCAGCTTAGACGGGACAGGGGGAGGAAGCTCCTATAATTCACCCCTCCACTTT

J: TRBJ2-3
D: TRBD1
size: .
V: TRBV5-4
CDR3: CATSGTVPTDTQYF
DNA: TGTGCCACCTCCGGGACAGTGCCGACAGATACGCAGTATTTT

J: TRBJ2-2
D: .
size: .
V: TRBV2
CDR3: CASEDTGELFF
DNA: TGTGCCAGCGAGGACACCGGGGAGCTGTTTTTT